This section outlines one TCR beta chain sequence together with its context. Its cognate antigen is unknown. Using immunoSEQ multiplex PCR, the repertoire was profiled, and TCRdb retains in-frame clones only, with some absent. Of some 2,000,000 clones in the sample, under 97% were seen once. The V end lost 3 bases, the J end lost 5 bases, and 10 bases lay between the germline ends. This CDR3 comprises 13 residues. Germline CDR1 and CDR2: SNHLY and FYNNEI. This entry belongs to a study of shared clonotypes between healthy human individuals. Study-wide findings and caveats: Estimated richness was generally greater in naive than memory subsets. The study drew on few donors, limiting represented genetic and exposure-history diversity.

There were only Caucasian adults among the donors, and all lived in Nashville, Tennessee. The split of CD4+ cells yielded CD45RA+ naive and CD45RA-negative memory subsets. The sequence came from a man aged 18 to 29 in good health. The chain is built from TRBV2 and TRBJ1-1; the D is unclear. What was sequenced was naive CD4+ T cells sorted from blood. Subset indicated: CD45RA+ positively selected. Here the CDR3 reads CASSDGVRTEAFF. In DNA form, the CDR3 reads TGTGCCAGCAGTGACGGGGTACGGACTGAAGCTTTCTTT.